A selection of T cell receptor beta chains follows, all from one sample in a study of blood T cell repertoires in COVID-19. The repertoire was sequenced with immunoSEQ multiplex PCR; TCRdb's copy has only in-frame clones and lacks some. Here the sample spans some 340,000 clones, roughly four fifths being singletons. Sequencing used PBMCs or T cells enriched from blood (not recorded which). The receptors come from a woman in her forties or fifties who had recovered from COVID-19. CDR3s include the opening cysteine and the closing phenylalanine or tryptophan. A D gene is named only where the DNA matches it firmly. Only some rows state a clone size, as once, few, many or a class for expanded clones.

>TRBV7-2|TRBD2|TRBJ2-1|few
CASSVLAGSGNEQFF
TGTGCCAGCAGCGTACTAGCGGGGAGCGGCAATGAGCAGTTCTTC
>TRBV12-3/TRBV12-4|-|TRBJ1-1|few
CASRRQQNTEAFF
TGTGCCAGCAGGAGGCAGCAGAACACTGAAGCTTTCTTT
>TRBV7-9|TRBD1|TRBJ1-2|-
CASSRDSPYGYTF
TGTGCCAGCAGCCGGGACAGTCCTTATGGCTACACCTTC
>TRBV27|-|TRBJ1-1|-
CASSRRSGMNTEAFF
TGTGCCAGCAGTCGTCGTTCCGGGATGAACACTGAAGCTTTCTTT
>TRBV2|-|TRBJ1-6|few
CASISGDVLYNSPLHF
TGTGCCAGCATTTCAGGGGACGTCCTTTATAATTCACCCCTCCACTTT
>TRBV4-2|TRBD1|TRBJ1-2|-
CASSQDGGTADFYGYTF
TGTGCCAGCAGCCAAGATGGAGGGACAGCTGACTTCTATGGCTACACCTTC
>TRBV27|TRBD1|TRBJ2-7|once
CASSPGDRSGYEQYF
TGTGCCAGCAGCCCCGGGGACAGGTCCGGCTACGAGCAGTACTTC
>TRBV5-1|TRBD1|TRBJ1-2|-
CASSSRTGEGYTF
TGCGCCAGCAGCTCCCGGACAGGGGAAGGCTACACCTTC
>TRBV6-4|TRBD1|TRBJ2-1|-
CASSPQGQVRNEQFF
TGTGCCAGCAGCCCGCAGGGACAGGTTAGGAATGAGCAGTTCTTC
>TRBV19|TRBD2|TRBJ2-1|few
CASSFLAGGSYNEQFF
TGTGCCAGTAGTTTCTTAGCGGGAGGGTCCTACAATGAGCAGTTCTTC
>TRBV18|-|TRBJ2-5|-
CASSPTGETQYF
TGTGCCAGCTCACCTACAGGGGAGACCCAGTACTTC
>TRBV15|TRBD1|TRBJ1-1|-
CATRATGTNTEAFF
TGTGCCACCAGAGCGACAGGGACCAACACTGAAGCTTTCTTT
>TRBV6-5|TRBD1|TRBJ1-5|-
CASSSGQGSGQHF
TGTGCCAGCAGTTCAGGACAGGGGAGTGGTCAGCATTTT
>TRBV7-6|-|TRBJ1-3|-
CASSLAIDGGAGNTIYF
TGTGCCAGCAGCTTAGCGATAGACGGGGGGGCTGGAAACACCATATATTTT
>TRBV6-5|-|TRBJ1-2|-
CATFGAGYTF
TGTGCCACCTTTGGGGCGGGCTACACCTTC
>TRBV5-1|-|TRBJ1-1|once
CASSPQNTNTEAFF
TGCGCCAGCAGCCCTCAGAATACGAACACTGAAGCTTTCTTT
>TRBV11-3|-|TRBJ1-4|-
CASSLRQDNEKLFF
TGTGCCAGCAGCTTACGACAGGATAATGAAAAACTGTTTTTT
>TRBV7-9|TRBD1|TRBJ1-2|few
CASSQKGARLYGYTF
TGTGCCAGCAGCCAGAAGGGGGCGAGACTCTATGGCTACACCTTC
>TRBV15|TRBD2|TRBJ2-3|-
CATSSPRGGRTDTQYF
TGTGCCACCAGCAGTCCGCGGGGGGGCCGAACAGATACGCAGTATTTT
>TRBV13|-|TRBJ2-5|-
CASSPQSGQETQYF
TGTGCCAGCAGCCCCCAGAGCGGCCAAGAGACCCAGTACTTC
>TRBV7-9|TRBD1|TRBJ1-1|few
CASSSQGANTEAFF
TGTGCCAGCAGCTCTCAGGGGGCGAACACTGAAGCTTTCTTT
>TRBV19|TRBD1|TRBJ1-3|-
CASSILGDRTSGNTIYF
TGTGCCAGTAGTATATTGGGGGACAGGACTTCTGGAAACACCATATATTTT